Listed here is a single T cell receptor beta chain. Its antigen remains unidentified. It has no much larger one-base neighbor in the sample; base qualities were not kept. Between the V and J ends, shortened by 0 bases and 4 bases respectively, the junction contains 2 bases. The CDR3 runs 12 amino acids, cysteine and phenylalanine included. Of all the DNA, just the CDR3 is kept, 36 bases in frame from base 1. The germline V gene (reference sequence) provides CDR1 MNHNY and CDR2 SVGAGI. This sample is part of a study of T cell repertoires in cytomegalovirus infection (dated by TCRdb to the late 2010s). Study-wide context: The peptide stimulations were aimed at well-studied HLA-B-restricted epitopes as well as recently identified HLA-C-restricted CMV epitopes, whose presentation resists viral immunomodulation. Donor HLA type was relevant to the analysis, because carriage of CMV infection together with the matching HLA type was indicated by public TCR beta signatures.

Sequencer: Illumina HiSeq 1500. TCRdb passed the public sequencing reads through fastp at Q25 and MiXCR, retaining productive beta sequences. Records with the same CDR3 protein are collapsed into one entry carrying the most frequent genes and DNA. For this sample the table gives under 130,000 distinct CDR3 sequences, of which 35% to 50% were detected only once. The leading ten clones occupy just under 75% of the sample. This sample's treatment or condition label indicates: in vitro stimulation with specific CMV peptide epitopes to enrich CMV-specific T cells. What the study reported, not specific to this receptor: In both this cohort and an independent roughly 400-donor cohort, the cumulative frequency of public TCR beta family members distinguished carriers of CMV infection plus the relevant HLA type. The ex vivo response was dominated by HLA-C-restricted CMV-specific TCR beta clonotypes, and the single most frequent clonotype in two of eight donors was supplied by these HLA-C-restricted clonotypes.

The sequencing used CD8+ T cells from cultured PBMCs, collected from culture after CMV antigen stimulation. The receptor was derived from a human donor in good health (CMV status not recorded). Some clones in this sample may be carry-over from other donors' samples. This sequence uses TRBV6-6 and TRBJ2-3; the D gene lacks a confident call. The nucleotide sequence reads TGTGCCAGCAGTTACTCACCAGATACGCAGTATTTT. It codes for CASSYSPDTQYF.